This entry concerns a single TCR beta chain. V gave up 2 bases and J gave up 7 bases; unmatched junction bases: 3. CDR1 KGHDR and CDR2 SFDVKD come from the germline V gene. The CDR3 sequence is 13 residues long. The sample comes from a study of blood T cell repertoires in COVID-19. Study as a whole: Italy, Spain and the United States were the sources of the convalescent and acute COVID-19 samples. In each case, the material was cDNA or gDNA derived from T cells, B-cell-depleted T cells, or PBMCs.

As handled by the study authors: Amplification of reference gene primers was used by the study to estimate nucleated cell counts. Assay used: immunoSEQ multiplex PCR; TCRdb lists only in-frame clones, some missing. For V, J and clone size, that table is used; D and trimming come from the DNA. The sample includes around 100,000 clones, approximately 84% of them seen just once. This clonotype was sampled from a man aged 50 to 59 with acute or convalescent COVID-19. The sample comprised peripheral blood. The chain combines TRBV24-1 with TRBJ1-2; 7 bases line up with TRBD1. This chain's CDR3 is CATSDWTGGGYTF. In DNA, the CDR3 is TGTGCCACCAGTGATTGGACAGGCGGTGGCTACACCTTC.